This TCR beta chain originates from a study of T cell changes during pregnancy in multiple sclerosis. The repertoire was sequenced with immunoSEQ multiplex PCR; TCRdb's copy has only in-frame clones and lacks some. The table includes some 70,000 clones, 90% detected once. Germline CDR1 is SGHRS and CDR2 is YFSETQ. CDR3 size: 15 residues. Trimming took 1 base from V and 2 from J; bases not matched to a gene: 1. The source is a female donor with multiple sclerosis, enrolled in a pregnancy study. The chain links TRBV5-1 to TRBJ2-2, with 8 bases matching TRBD1. The material was peripheral blood, obtained in the third trimester of pregnancy. CDR3 loop: CASSLPGGNTGELFF. As DNA, the CDR3 is TGCGCCAGCAGCTTGCCAGGGGGCAACACCGGGGAGCTGTTTTTT. Combining the CDR3 with reference TRBV5-1 and TRBJ2-2 gives the whole variable domain KAGVTQTPRYLIKTRGQQVTLSCSPISGHRSVSWYQQTPGQGLQFLFEYFSETQRNKGNFPGRFSGRQFSNSRSEMNVSTLELGDSALYLCASSLPGGNTGELFFGEGSRLTVL.